This T cell receptor (beta chain) was retrieved from a study of CD8 T cells in Susac syndrome. Whole-study context: There were Susac syndrome patients who were therapy-naive at blood draw, others on corticosteroids, and others on intravenous immunoglobulin alone.

RNA in amounts of about 0.5 to 1 ug was reverse transcribed with random hexamers. It was immunoSEQ multiplex PCR that amplified TCR beta CDR3 across 54 Vbeta and 13 Jbeta. TCRdb re-called the immunoSEQ multiplex PCR reads with MiXCR, one entry per CDR3 protein. The sample lists 70,000 to 100,000 distinct CDR3 sequences, 90% to 97% occurring once. Regarding the study as a whole: Detection of Susac-specific public clones gave around 15 in total CD8+ repertoires and about 5 in CD8+ TEMRA repertoires.

Details on this clonotype: The antigen remains undetermined.

Sequencing of TCR beta was performed on blood CD8+ T cells and on blood CD4+ T cells. This TCR was sampled from a human donor with Susac syndrome. Sample: CD8+ T cells from PBMCs.

The chain's CDR3 is CSVEGNGGRSYNEQFF. CDR3 nucleotides: TGCAGCGTTGAAGGAAATGGGGGCCGCTCCTACAATGAGCAGTTCTTC. The V and J genes are TRBV29-1 and TRBJ2-1; TRBD1 is a possible D gene (6 bases). V was clipped by 1 base and J by 0 bases, with 13 bases between them. Germline values: CDR1 SQVTM, CDR2 ANQGSEA. The CDR3 loop spans 16 amino acids.